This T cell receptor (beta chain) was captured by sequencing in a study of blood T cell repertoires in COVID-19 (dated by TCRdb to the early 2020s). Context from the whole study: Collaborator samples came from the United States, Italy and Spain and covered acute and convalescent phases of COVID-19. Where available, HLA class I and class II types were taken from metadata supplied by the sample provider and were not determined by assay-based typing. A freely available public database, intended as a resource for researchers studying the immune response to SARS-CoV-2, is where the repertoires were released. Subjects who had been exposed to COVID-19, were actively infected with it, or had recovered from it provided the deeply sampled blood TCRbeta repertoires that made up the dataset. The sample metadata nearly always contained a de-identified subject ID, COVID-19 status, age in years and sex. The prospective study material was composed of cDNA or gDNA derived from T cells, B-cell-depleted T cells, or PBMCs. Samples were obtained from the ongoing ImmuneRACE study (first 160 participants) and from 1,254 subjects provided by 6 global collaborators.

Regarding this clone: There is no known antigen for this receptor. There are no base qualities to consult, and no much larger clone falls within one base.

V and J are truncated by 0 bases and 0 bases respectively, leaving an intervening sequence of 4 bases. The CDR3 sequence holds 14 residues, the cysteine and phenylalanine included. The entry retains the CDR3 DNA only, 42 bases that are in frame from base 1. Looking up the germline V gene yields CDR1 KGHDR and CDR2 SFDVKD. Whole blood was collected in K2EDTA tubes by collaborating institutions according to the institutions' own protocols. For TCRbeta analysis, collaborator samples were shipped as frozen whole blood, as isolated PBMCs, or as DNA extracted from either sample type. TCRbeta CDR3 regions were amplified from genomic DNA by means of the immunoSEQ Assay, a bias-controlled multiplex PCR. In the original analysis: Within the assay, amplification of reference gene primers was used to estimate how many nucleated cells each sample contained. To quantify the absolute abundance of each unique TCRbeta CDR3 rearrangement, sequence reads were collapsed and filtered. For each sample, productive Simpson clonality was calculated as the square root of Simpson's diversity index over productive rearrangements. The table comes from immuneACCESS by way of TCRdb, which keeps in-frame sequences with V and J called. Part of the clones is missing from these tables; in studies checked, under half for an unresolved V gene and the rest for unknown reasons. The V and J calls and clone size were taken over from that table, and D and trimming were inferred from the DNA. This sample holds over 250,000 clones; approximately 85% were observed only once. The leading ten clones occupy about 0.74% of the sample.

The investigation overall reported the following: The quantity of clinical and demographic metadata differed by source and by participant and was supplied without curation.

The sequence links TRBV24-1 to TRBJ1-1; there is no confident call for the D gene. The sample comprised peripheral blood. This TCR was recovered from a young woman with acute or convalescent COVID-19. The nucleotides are TGTGCCACCAGTGATTTGCAGATGAACACTGAAGCTTTCTTT. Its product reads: CATSDLQMNTEAFF.